This record covers a single T cell receptor (beta chain). This specimen belongs to a study of CD8+ T cells in alopecia areata. For the study at large: For 6 to 18 months, tofacitinib was taken, and 6 months off drug followed.

The CDR3 has 14 residues. In germline, CDR1 is LGHNA, CDR2 YNFKEQ. Trimming took 6 bases from V and 7 from J; bases not matched to a gene: 8. Reverse transcription of extracted RNA yielded cDNA, which provided the sequencing template. Profiling relied on immunoSEQ multiplex PCR, and the TCRdb table lists in-frame clones only, not all of them. This table has 150,000 to 200,000 clones, roughly 46% appearing once. Described treatment: oral pan-JAK inhibitor, 5-10 mg twice daily. Sample: CD8+ T cells sorted from blood, taken around week 54, from a patient treated with tofacitinib. The clonotype was recovered from a human donor with alopecia areata. This sequence joins TRBV4-2 and TRBJ1-4; TRBD1 matches 7 bases. CDR3 region: CASRFGQAGEKLFF. The DNA of the CDR3 is TGTGCCAGCAGGTTCGGACAGGCAGGTGAAAAACTGTTTTTT.